This T cell receptor beta chain stems from a study of Graves' ophthalmopathy and Graves' hyperthyroidism. Using RNA transcripts, the TCR beta CDR3 regions were amplified. Amplification began with first-round RT-PCR using HTBI primers, then second-round multiplex PCR was performed. TCRdb analysed the multiplex PCR reads with MiXCR anew, one entry per CDR3 protein. This sample carries hundreds of thousands of distinct CDR3 sequences, around 50% of them seen once, and the ten largest clones take roughly 45%. Study-level results: Thyroid clonotypes that were expanded above 0.001 frequency mostly also appeared in blood.

PBMCs came from 8.5 to 10 ml of fresh peripheral blood. Regarding this clonotype: Its specificity is not known.

Germline V lookup: CDR1 ENHRY, CDR2 SYGVKD. This CDR3 has 15 amino acids. V shed 8 bases and J shed 1 base, with 18 bases lying between them. The chain combines TRBV10-3 with TRBJ2-7; D could derive from TRBD1 or TRBD2 (6 bases each). This sequence was found in an adult man with Graves' ophthalmopathy. Specimen: peripheral blood. The CDR3 region has the DNA TGTGCCATCGGGGGCGTACGGGAGAGGTCCTACGAGCAGTACTTC. Residues: CAIGGVRERSYEQYF.